The sequence of this T cell receptor beta chain was determined in a study of human CD8 memory T cell subsets (TCRdb year 2020). For the study in its entirety: To assess how stem-like (TSTEM), progenitor exhausted-like (TPEX) and effector memory CD8+ T cell subsets are clonally related, the TCRbeta repertoires of these three subsets were compared. Six donors each provided TSTEM, TPEX and effector memory subsets, and TCRbeta repertoires were obtained from all six.

According to the germline V gene (reference sequence), CDR1 reads SEHNR and CDR2 reads FQNEAQ. Its CDR3 holds 14 amino acids, cysteine through phenylalanine. DNA is not recorded here. Study-level results and caveats: Based on Chao1 estimates, TSTEM subsets appeared to have greater repertoire diversity than TPEX subsets, which could potentially reflect a broader range of specificities. Normalized Shannon-Wiener diversity was similarly high in the TSTEM and TPEX subsets, while the effector memory subsets were comparatively less diverse. Sequencing was limited to TCRbeta chains, and the repertoire comparisons were based on a handful of donors analyzed with paired t-tests and Bonferroni correction. The stem-like TSTEM and TPEX subsets each shared clonotypes with effector memory cells, but the TSTEM and TPEX repertoires had minimal overlap with each other, suggesting distinct antigen spectra.

A Human TCR Profiling Kit was used to prepare UMI-labeled 5' RACE TCRbeta libraries. Every TCRbeta library was prepared in parallel, with the same number of PCR cycles used for all of the libraries. As for the original processing: The number of functional CDR3beta clonotypes in each TCRbeta library ranged from 3,000 to 18,000. MIGEC 1.2.9 was used for UMI extraction and consensus assembly, with a minimum of three reads required per UMI. MiXCR 3.0.3 was used to extract the in-frame CDR3beta repertoires. After each sample was downsampled to 42,000 randomly selected UMIs, diversity metrics were computed in VDJtools 1.2.1. Repertoire overlap metrics D, R and F2 were calculated in VDJtools for the top 3,000 clones of each sample pair. The reads underwent TCRdb reprocessing, giving one record for each CDR3 protein sequence and no DNA. Here the V and J calls rest on TCRdb's processing, not on the authors' analysis. This sample's table lists about 11,000 distinct CDR3 sequences. The biggest ten clones account for over 8.5% of the sample.

Concerning this clonotype itself: Its antigen has not been determined.

Density gradient separation was used to isolate peripheral blood mononuclear cells from healthy donor buffy coats. In the study, total CD8+ T cells were enriched by negative magnetic separation with EasySep or MojoSort CD8+ T cell isolation kits. For each subset, total RNA was extracted using an RNeasy Mini Kit from duplicate vials of 150,000 sorted CD8+ T cells. PBMCs were used either fresh or after cryopreservation in fetal bovine serum containing roughly 10% DMSO. Fluorescence-activated cell sorting on a FACSAria III was used to sort the CD8+ T cell subsets to purity. The V and J segments used are TRBV7-9 and TRBJ1-3; TCRdb returns TRBD1, unconfirmable since there is no DNA. The sequenced material came from CD8+ T cells from PBMCs. This receptor was obtained from a human donor in good health. The CDR3 sequence is CASSLESGANTIYF.